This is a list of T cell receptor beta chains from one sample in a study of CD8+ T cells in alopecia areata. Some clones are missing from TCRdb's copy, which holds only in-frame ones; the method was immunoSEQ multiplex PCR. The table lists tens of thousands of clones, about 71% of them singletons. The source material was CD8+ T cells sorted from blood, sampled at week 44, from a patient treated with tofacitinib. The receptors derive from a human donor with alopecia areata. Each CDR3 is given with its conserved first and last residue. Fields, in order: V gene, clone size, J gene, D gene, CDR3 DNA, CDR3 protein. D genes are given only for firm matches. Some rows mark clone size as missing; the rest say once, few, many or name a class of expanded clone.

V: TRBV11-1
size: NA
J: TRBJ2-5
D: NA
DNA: TGTGCCAGCAACTACCAGGGGAACGTCCAAGAGACCCAGTACTTC
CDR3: CASNYQGNVQETQYF

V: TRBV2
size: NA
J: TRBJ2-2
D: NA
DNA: TGTGCCAGCAGTGAAGTTAGGGCGGGGTATCCCGGGGAGCTGTTTTTT
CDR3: CASSEVRAGYPGELFF

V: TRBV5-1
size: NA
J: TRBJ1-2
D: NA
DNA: TGCGCCAGCAGCCCTGGGGACGAGCGCGATGGCTACACCTTC
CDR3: CASSPGDERDGYTF

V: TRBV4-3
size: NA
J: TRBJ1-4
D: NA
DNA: TGCGCCAGCAGCCAAGACGGCGGGGAGGGTGAAAAACTGTTTTTT
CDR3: CASSQDGGEGEKLFF

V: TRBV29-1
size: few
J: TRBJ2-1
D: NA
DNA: TGCAGCGTTGTTGCGACAGGTGTAAACAATGAGCAGTTCTTC
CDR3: CSVVATGVNNEQFF

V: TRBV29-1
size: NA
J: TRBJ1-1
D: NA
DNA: TGCAGCGTCTCTCAAGGTAGGGAAGCTTTCTTT
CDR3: CSVSQGREAFF

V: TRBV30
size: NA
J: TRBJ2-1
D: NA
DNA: TGTGCCTGGAGTTCGGTCGCGCAGGCCTACAATGAGCAGTTCTTC
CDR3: CAWSSVAQAYNEQFF

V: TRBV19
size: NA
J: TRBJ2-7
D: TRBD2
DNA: TGTGCCAGTAGTATGGGACTAGCGGGGTTCGAGCAGTACTTC
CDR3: CASSMGLAGFEQYF

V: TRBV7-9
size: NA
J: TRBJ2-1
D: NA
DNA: TGTGCCAGCAGTGACAATGAGCAGTTCTTC
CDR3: CASSDNEQFF

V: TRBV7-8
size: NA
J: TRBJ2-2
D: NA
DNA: TGTGCCAGCAGCTTAAACCCAGGGGAGCTGTTTTTT
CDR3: CASSLNPGELFF

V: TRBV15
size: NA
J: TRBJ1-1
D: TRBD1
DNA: TGTGCCACCAGCAGAGAGGGCAGGGGGGTTCGAGCTTTCTTT
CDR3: CATSREGRGVRAFF

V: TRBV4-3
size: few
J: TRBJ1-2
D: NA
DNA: TGCGCCAGCAGCCAAGATTCGGCTAACTATGGCTACACCTTC
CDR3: CASSQDSANYGYTF

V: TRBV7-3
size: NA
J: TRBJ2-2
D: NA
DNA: TGTGCCAGCAGCTTAAACCCCGACAACACCGGGGAGCTGTTTTTT
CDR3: CASSLNPDNTGELFF

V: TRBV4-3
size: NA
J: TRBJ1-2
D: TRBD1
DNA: TGCGCCAGCAGCCAAGGCACGACAGGGAACTATGGCTACACCTTC
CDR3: CASSQGTTGNYGYTF

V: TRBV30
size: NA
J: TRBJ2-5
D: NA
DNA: TGTGCCTGGAGTTCAGGGGGGCGAGAGACCCAGTACTTC
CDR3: CAWSSGGRETQYF

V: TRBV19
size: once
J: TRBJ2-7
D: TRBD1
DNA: TGTGCCAGTAGTATCTCGCTGGGACAGGGGGCCTACGAGCAGTACTTC
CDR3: CASSISLGQGAYEQYF

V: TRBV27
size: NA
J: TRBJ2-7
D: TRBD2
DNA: TGTGCCAGCAGCCCTAGCGGGGGCGAAAGCTCCTACGAGCAGTACTTC
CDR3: CASSPSGGESSYEQYF

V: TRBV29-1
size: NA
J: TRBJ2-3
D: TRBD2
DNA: TGCAGCGTTGAATGGCTAGCGGGGTGGAACACAGATACGCAGTATTTT
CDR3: CSVEWLAGWNTDTQYF

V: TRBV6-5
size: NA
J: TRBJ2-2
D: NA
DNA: TGTGCCAGCAGTTACTCGTCGGGTTGGACCGGGGAGCTGTTTTTT
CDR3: CASSYSSGWTGELFF

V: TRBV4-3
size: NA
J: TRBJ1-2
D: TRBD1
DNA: TGCGCCAGCAGCCTCATGGGACAGACGTCCTATGGCTACACCTTC
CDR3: CASSLMGQTSYGYTF

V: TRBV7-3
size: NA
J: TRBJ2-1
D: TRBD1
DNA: TGTGCCAGCAGCCCAGGGGGCAATGAGCAGTTCTTC
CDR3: CASSPGGNEQFF

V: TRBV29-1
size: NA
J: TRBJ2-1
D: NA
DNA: TGCAGCGTTGTTTCATCGAATGAGCAGTTCTTC
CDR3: CSVVSSNEQFF

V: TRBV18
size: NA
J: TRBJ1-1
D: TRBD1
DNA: TGTGCCAGCTCACCGACAGGGGACACTGAAGCTTTCTTT
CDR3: CASSPTGDTEAFF